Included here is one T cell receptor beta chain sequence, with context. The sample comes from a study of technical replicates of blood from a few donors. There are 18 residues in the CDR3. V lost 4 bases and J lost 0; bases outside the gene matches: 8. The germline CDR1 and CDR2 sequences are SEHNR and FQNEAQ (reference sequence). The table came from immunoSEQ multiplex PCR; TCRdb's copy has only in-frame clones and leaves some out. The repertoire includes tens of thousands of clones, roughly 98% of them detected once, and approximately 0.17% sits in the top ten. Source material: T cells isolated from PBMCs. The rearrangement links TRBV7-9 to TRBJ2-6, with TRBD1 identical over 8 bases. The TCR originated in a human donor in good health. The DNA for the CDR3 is TGTGCCAGCAGCTCGGTACCGGGACAGGACTCTGGGGCCAACGTCCTGACTTTC. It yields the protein CASSSVPGQDSGANVLTF. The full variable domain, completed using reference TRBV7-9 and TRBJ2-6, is DTGVSQNPRHKITKRGQNVTFRCDPISEHNRLYWYRQTLGQGPEFLTYFQNEAQLEKSRLLSDRFSAERPKGSFSTLEIQRTEQGDSAMYLCASSSVPGQDSGANVLTFGAGSRLTVL.